The clone carrying this T cell receptor (beta chain) was detected ten times or more. The V gene end was trimmed by 4 bases and the J gene end by 3 bases; junction bases not matched to a gene: 4. This CDR3 spans 14 amino acids. The germline gives CDR1 LGHDT, CDR2 YNNKEL (reference sequence). TCR beta CDR3 amplification from genomic DNA was performed by two-round multiplex PCR. Amplification during the initial PCR round employed primers specific to each TRBV and TRBJ gene. TCRdb called the multiplex PCR reads again in MiXCR, with one record for every CDR3 protein. The repertoire includes tens of thousands of distinct CDR3 sequences, 30% to 40% of them detected once, and roughly 10% sits in the top ten. The sample comes from a study of prognosis after radiotherapy for stage I lung cancer. Study-wide context: Recruitment took place in Nanjing, China, where patients with stage I non-small cell lung cancer were enrolled between early 2018 and January 2019.

Specimen: PBMCs, collected before or after stereotactic body radiation therapy (not recorded which). This chain links TRBV3-1 with TRBJ2-7; 9 bases match TRBD2. This TCR derives from a donor over 45 with non-small cell lung cancer. CDR3 loop: CASSLSSGVYEQYF. CDR3 bases: TGTGCCAGCAGCCTGTCTAGCGGGGTCTACGAGCAGTACTTC.